This record covers a single T cell receptor (beta chain). What it binds is not known. The sample belongs to a study of cytomegalovirus exposure and HLA in healthy donors. Study observations and caveats: Per published reports, the classifier diagnosed cytomegalovirus status with high specificity and sensitivity.

The length of the CDR3 is 12 residues. Germline CDR1 and CDR2: MNHNS and SASEGT. V dropped 6 bases and J dropped 9 bases, with 12 bases sitting between them. Profiled with immunoSEQ multiplex PCR; TCRdb holds only in-frame clones, not every one. The table has 250,000 to 400,000 clones, roughly nine tenths seen once; the top ten hold over 1%. Source material: PBMCs. The chain employs TRBV6-1 and TRBJ2-1; TRBD2 is a possible D gene (7 bases). This TCR derives from a woman in her 30s in good health and CMV-seropositive. DNA of the CDR3: TGTGCCAGCAGCCCGGGGGGCGGTGAGCAGTTCTTC. Translated: CASSPGGGEQFF.